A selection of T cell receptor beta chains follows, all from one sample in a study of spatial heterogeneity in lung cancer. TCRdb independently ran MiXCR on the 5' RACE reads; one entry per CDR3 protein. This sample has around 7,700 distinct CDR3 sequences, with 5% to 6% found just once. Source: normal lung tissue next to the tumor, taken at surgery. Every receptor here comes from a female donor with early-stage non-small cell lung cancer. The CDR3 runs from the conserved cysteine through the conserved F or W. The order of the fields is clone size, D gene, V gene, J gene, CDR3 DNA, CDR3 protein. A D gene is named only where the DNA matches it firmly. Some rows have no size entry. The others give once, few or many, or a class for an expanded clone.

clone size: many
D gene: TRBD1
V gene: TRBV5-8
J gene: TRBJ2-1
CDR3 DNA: TGTGCCAGCAGCAGCCGCAGGGGGCCAAATGAGCAGTTCTTC
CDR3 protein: CASSSRRGPNEQFF

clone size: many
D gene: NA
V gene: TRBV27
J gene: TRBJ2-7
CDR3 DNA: TGTGCCAGCAGTGTACAGGTAAACGAAGGAGAGCAGTACTTC
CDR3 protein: CASSVQVNEGEQYF

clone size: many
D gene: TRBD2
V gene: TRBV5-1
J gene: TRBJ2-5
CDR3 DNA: TGCGCCAGCAGCTTGGCCGGTCTCGGGAGGGTAGGCGAAGAGACCCAGTACTTC
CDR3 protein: CASSLAGLGRVGEETQYF

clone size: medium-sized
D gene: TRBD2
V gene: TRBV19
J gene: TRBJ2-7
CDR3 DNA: TGTGCCAGTAGTCCGGGACTAGACCCTTCCTACGAGCAGTACTTC
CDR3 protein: CASSPGLDPSYEQYF

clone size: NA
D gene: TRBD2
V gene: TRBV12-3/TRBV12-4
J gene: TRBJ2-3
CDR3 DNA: TGTGCCAGCAGAGCTGGACTAGCGGGGCTCACAGATACGCAGTATTTT
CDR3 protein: CASRAGLAGLTDTQYF

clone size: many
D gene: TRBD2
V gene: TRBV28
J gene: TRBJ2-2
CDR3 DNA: TGTGCCAGCAGTTACACCTGGACTAGTAACACCGGGGAGCTGTTTTTT
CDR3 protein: CASSYTWTSNTGELFF

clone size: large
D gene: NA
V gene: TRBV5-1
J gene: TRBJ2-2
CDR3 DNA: TGCGCCAGCAGCTTCGGACAGAACACCGGGGAGCTGTTTTTT
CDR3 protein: CASSFGQNTGELFF

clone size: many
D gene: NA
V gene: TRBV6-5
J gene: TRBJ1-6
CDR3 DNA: TGTGCCAGCAGTTACCAGGGTGATTCACCCCTCCACTTT
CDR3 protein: CASSYQGDSPLHF

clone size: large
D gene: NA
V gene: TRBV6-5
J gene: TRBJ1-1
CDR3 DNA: TGTGCCAGCAGTTACCGGGACACCTACACTGAAGCTTTCTTT
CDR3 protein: CASSYRDTYTEAFF

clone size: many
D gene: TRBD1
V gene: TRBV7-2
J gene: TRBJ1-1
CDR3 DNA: TGTGCCAGCAGCTTAGTGGGACAGCCCACTGAAGCTTTCTTT
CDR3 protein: CASSLVGQPTEAFF

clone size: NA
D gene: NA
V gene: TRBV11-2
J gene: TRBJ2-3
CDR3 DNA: TGTGCCAGCAGCGAGGGGGGGACACTGGCAGATACGCAGTATTTT
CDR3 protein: CASSEGGTLADTQYF

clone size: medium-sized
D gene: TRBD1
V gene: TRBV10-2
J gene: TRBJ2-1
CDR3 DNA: TGCGCCAGCAGTGAAGGGACAGGGATTTTTGAGCAGTTCTTC
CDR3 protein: CASSEGTGIFEQFF

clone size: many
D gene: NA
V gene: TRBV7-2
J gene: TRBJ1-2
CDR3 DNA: TGTGCCAGCAGCCGGCGCCCGGGGACCTATGGCTACACCTTC
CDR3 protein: CASSRRPGTYGYTF

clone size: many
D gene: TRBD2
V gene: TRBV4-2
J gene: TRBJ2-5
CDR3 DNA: TGTGCCAGCAGCCACCTAGCGGGAGAGAGAGAGACCCAGTACTTC
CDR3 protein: CASSHLAGERETQYF

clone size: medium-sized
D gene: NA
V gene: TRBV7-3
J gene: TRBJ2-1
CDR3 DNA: TGTGCCAGCAGCTATCTAGCGAGAGGGGCCTACAATGAGCAGTTCTTC
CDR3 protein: CASSYLARGAYNEQFF

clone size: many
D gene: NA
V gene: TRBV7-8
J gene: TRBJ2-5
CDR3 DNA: TGTGCCAGCAGCCCTAGGTGGGAAGAGACCCAGTACTTC
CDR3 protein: CASSPRWEETQYF

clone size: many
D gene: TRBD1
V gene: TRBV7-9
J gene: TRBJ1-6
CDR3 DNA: TGTGCCAGCAGCCCCTCGGACAGGGAGAGTTCACCCCTCCACTTT
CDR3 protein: CASSPSDRESSPLHF

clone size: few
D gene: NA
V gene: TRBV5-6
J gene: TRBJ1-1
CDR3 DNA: TGTGCCAGCAGTCCCGCGGGGAGAGATGAAGCTTTCTTT
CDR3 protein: CASSPAGRDEAFF

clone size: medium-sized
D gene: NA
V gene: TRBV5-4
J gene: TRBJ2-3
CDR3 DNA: TGTGCCAGCAGCTTGGTTCGCGCGGGGTCAGATACGCAGTATTTT
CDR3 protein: CASSLVRAGSDTQYF

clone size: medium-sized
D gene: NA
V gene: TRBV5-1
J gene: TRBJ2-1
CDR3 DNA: TGCGCCAGCAGCTTGGACCCGGACAGTGAGCAGTTCTTC
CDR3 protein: CASSLDPDSEQFF

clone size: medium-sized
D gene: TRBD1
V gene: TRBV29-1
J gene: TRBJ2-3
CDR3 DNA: TGCAGCGTTGGCCTAGGGGGACAGGGACTAGATACGCAGTATTTT
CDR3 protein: CSVGLGGQGLDTQYF

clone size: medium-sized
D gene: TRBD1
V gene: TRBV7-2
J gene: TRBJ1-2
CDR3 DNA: TGTGCCAGCAGCCTTGGACAGGACTACTATGGCTACACCTTC
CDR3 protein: CASSLGQDYYGYTF

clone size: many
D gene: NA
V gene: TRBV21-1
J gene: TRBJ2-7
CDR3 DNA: TGTGCCAGCAGCTACCTAGCGGGACCCTTACCTCGACGGAACTTC
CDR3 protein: CASSYLAGPLPRRNF

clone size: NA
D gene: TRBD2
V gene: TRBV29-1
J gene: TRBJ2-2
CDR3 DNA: TGCAGCGTTGAACAGGCTAGCGGGGCTGGCGGGGAGCTGTTTTTT
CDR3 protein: CSVEQASGAGGELFF

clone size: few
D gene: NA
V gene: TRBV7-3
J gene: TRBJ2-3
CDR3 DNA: TGTGCCAGCACCCCCGGGGGACCACCGACAGATACGCAGTATTTT
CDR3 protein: CASTPGGPPTDTQYF

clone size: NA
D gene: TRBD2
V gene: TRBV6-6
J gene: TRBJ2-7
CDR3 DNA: TGTGCCAGCAGTTACCCCCCTAGCGGCCAGGAGCAGTACTTC
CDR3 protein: CASSYPPSGQEQYF

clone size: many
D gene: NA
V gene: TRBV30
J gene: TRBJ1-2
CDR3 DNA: TGTGCCTGGAGGGAGGACAGTAACTATGGCTACACCTTC
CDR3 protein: CAWREDSNYGYTF

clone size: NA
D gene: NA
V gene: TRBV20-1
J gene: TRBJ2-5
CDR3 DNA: TGCAGTGCTCTTAACAGGGCCCAAGAGACCCAGTACTTC
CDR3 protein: CSALNRAQETQYF

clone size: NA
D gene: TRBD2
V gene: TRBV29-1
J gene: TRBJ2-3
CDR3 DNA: TGCAGCGTTGACGAGATAGCGGGAGATAGCACAGATACGCAGTATTTT
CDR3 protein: CSVDEIAGDSTDTQYF

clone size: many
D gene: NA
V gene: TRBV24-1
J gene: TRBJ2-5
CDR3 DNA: TGTGCCACCAGTGATTCCCGGTCGGAGACCCAGTACTTC
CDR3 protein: CATSDSRSETQYF

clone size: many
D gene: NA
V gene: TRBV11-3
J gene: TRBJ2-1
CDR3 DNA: TGTGCCAGCAGCTTATCAGGGTCGAACTACAATGAGCAGTTCTTC
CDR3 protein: CASSLSGSNYNEQFF

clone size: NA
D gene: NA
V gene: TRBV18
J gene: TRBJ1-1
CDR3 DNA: TGTGCCAGCTCAGACAACATGAACACTGAAGCTTTCTTT
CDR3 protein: CASSDNMNTEAFF

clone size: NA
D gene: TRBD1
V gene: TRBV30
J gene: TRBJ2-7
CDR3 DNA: TGTGCCCGGGGGACAGGGCCTGCCGAGCAGTACTTC
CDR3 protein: CARGTGPAEQYF

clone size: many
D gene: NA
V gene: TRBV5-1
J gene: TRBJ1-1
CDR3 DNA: TGCGCCAGCAGCGTAGGGGTTCGCACTGAAGCTTTCTTT
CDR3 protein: CASSVGVRTEAFF

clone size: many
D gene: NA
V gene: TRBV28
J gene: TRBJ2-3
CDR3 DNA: TGTGCCAGCACCCGGTCACGGGAGTCTAGCACAGATACGCAGTATTTT
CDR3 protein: CASTRSRESSTDTQYF

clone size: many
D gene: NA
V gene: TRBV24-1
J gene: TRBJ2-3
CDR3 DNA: TGTGCCACCAGTGATTCTAGCACAGATACGCAGTATTTT
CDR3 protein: CATSDSSTDTQYF

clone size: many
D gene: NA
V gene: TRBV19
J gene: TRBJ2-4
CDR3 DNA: TGTGCCAGTAGTATGAGGAGGGAGCGGTCTAACATTCAGTACTTC
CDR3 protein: CASSMRRERSNIQYF

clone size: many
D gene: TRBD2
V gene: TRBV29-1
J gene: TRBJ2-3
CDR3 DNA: TGCAGCGTTGACGTAGCTAGCGGGGCAACGGATACGCAGTATTTT
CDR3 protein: CSVDVASGATDTQYF

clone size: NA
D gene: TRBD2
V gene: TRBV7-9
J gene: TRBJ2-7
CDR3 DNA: TGTGCCAGCAGCTCAGCCCGACTAGCGAACGAGCAGTACTTC
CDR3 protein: CASSSARLANEQYF

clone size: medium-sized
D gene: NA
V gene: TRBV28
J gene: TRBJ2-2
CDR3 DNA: TGTGCCAGCAGCCGGTCGGTCGCCGGGGAGCTGTTTTTT
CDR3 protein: CASSRSVAGELFF

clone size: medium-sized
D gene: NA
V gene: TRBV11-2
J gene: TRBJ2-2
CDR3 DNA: TGTGCCAGCAGCTTTACTTCAGGGGAGGTCACCGGGGAGCTGTTTTTT
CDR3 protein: CASSFTSGEVTGELFF